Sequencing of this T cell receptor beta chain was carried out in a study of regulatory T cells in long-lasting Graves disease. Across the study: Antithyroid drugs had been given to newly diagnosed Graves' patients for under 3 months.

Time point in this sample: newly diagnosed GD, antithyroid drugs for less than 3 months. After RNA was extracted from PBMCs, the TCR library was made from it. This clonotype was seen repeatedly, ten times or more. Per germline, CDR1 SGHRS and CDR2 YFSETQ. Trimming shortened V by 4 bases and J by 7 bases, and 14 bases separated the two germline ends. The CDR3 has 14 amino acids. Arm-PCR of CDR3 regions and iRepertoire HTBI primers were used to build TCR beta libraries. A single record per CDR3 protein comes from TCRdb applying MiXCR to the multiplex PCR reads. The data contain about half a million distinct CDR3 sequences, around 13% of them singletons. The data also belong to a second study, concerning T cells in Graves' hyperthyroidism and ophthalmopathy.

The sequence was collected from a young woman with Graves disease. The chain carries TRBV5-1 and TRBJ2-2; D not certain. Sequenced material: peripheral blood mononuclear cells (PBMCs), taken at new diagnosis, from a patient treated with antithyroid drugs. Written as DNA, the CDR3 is TGCGCCAGCAGCCACTCGCCGGTGGACGGGGAGCTGTTTTTT. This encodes CASSHSPVDGELFF.